The text below deals with one T cell receptor (beta chain). Germline V gene sequence: CDR1 SQVTM, CDR2 ANQGSEA. V shed 5 bases, J shed 0 bases, and the junction held 10 bases outside the gene matches. The CDR3 sequence is 16 residues long. These data belong to a study of Tregs in tolerant kidney transplant recipients. Assay: immunoSEQ multiplex PCR; the TCRdb copy retains only in-frame clones and omits some. The sample holds roughly 80,000 clones, nearly 98% seen once. This TCR derives from a human donor who received a combined kidney and bone marrow transplant. The chain couples TRBV29-1 to TRBJ2-4, with 7 nucleotides matching TRBD2. Sequenced material: CD4+ T cells from blood, taken before the transplant. Here the CDR3 DNA reads TGCAGCGTTCTAGAAGGGAGGGTCCTAGCCAAAAACATTCAGTACTTC. Translation gives CSVLEGRVLAKNIQYF.